These T cell receptor beta chains were read from a single sample in a study of OX40 agonist ivuxolimab in advanced cancers. The table came from immunoSEQ multiplex PCR; TCRdb's copy has only in-frame clones and leaves some out. The repertoire includes about 100,000 clones, under 95% of them detected once, and roughly 1.1% sits in the top ten. The source was CD4+ or CD8+ T cells sorted from blood, collected in a trial of the OX40 agonist ivuxolimab. The receptors derive from an adult with an advanced solid tumor such as melanoma, head and neck, liver or kidney cancer. CDR3s include the opening cysteine and the closing phenylalanine or tryptophan. The D gene is left open where the match is weak. A row's size may be missing; if present it is once, few, many or a size class.

TRBJ2-7	NA	TRBV20-1	NA	TGCAGCGCGCACAGCTCCTACGAGCAGTACTTC	CSAHSSYEQYF
TRBJ2-7	once	TRBV6-5	NA	TGTGCCAGCAGTTACGAGAGGAAGGGTGGTGTGTACGAGCAGTACTTC	CASSYERKGGVYEQYF
TRBJ1-2	NA	TRBV2	NA	TGTGCCAGCAAACCATCCACAGCTAACTATGGCTACACCTTC	CASKPSTANYGYTF
TRBJ2-4	NA	TRBV7-2	TRBD2	TGTGCCAGCAGTTCAGGGCTAGCGGATCTAGGGAACATTCAGTACTTC	CASSSGLADLGNIQYF
TRBJ2-1	NA	TRBV5-4	TRBD2	TGTGCCAGCAGCTTGCCCAGCGGGAGGGGCTACAACGAGCAGTTCTTC	CASSLPSGRGYNEQFF
TRBJ1-5	NA	TRBV2	TRBD1	TGTGCCAGCAGCAGACAGGGGCCCAGCAATCAGCCCCAGCATTTT	CASSRQGPSNQPQHF
TRBJ2-5	NA	TRBV6-4	TRBD2	TGTGCCAGCAGTGACGAGGCGGGGGGAACCCAGTACTTC	CASSDEAGGTQYF
TRBJ2-1	NA	TRBV7-2	NA	TGTGCCAGCAGTCATGGGGGGAGTTCCTACAATGAGCAGTTCTTC	CASSHGGSSYNEQFF
TRBJ2-3	NA	TRBV18	TRBD1	TGTGCCAGCCCGACAGGGGCAGTCTCAGATACGCAGTATTTT	CASPTGAVSDTQYF
TRBJ2-7	NA	TRBV11-1	NA	TGTGCCAGCAGCTTAGTCAGCAAGTACGAGCAGTACTTC	CASSLVSKYEQYF
TRBJ2-6	NA	TRBV7-8	NA	TGTGCCAGCAGCTTCACATACGACAGCTCTGGGGCCAACGTCCTGACTTTC	CASSFTYDSSGANVLTF
TRBJ2-7	NA	TRBV6-5	NA	TGTGCCAGCACCCCCCAGGGTAGCGCAGGCGAGCAGTACTTC	CASTPQGSAGEQYF
TRBJ2-7	NA	TRBV9	TRBD2	TGTGCCAGCAGCGTAGACCCGGGAGGGCCGCGAGAGCAGTACTTC	CASSVDPGGPREQYF
TRBJ1-5	NA	TRBV7-9	NA	TGTGCCAGCAGCGCCGAGAGCAATCAGCCCCAGCATTTT	CASSAESNQPQHF
TRBJ1-1	NA	TRBV9	NA	NA	CASSFGQGNGEALF
TRBJ1-1	NA	TRBV5-6	NA	TGTGCCAGCAGCTTTGCTGGACGTTCATCTGAAGCTTTCTTT	CASSFAGRSSEAFF
TRBJ2-2	few	TRBV11-3	TRBD1	TGTGCCAGCAGCGAACAGGGGATTAGGACCGGGGAGCTGTTTTTT	CASSEQGIRTGELFF
TRBJ1-6	NA	TRBV5-1	NA	TGCGCCAGCAGCGCGGGGGCCCGTTCACCCCTCCACTTT	CASSAGARSPLHF
TRBJ1-2	NA	TRBV6-6	NA	TGTGCCAGCAACGGACAAGGAGAGTATGGCTACACCTTC	CASNGQGEYGYTF
TRBJ2-7	NA	TRBV2	NA	TGTGCCAGCACAGCGGAGTGGGCCTACGAGCAGTACTTC	CASTAEWAYEQYF
TRBJ2-2	NA	TRBV6-4	NA	TGTGCCAGCAGCCGCGAAGGGGGACTGTACACCGGGGAGCTGTTTTTT	CASSREGGLYTGELFF
TRBJ1-1	NA	TRBV18	NA	TGTGCCAGCTCACCTATTGGGACGGCGGATAAAGCTTTCTTT	CASSPIGTADKAFF
TRBJ2-5	NA	TRBV5-1	TRBD1	TGCGCCAGCAGCTTTGGACAGGGGGAGACCCAGTACTTC	CASSFGQGETQYF
TRBJ2-7	many	TRBV28	NA	TGTGCCAGCAGTTTATTCCTGGACGAGCAGTACTTC	CASSLFLDEQYF
TRBJ1-4	NA	TRBV30	TRBD1	TGTGCCTGGAGTGTATATGGACAGGGAAATGAAAAACTGTTTTTT	CAWSVYGQGNEKLFF
TRBJ2-3	few	TRBV11-2	TRBD1	TGTGCCAGCAGCCAAGGGGACAGGGGGACAGATACGCAGTATTTT	CASSQGDRGTDTQYF
TRBJ2-1	NA	TRBV4-3	TRBD2	TGCGCCAGCAGCCAACAATTAGCGGGAGTTTTCAATGAGCAGTTCTTC	CASSQQLAGVFNEQFF
TRBJ1-2	once	TRBV18	TRBD1	TGTGCCAGCTCACCACTTGACGGGACAGACTATGGCTACACCTTC	CASSPLDGTDYGYTF
TRBJ1-5	NA	TRBV19	NA	TGTGCCAGTAGTATCACGGATAATCAGCCCCAGCATTTT	CASSITDNQPQHF